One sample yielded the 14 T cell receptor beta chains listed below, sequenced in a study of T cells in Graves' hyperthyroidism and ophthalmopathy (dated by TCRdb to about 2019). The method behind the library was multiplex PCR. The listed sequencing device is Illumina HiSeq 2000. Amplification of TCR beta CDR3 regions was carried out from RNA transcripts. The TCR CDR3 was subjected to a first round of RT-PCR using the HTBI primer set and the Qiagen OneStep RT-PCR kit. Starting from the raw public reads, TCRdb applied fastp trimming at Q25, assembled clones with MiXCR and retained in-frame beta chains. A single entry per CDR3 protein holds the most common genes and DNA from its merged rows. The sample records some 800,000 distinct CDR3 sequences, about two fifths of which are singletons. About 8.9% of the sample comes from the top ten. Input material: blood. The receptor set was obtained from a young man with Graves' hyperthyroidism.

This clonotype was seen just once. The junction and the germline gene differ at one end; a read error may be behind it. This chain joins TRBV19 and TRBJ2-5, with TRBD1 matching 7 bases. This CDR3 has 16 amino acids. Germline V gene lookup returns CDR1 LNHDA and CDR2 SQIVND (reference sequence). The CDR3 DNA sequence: TGTGCCAATAGTATGCCAGGGTGGGACAGCCAAGAGACCCAGTACTTC. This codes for CANSMPGWDSQETQYF.

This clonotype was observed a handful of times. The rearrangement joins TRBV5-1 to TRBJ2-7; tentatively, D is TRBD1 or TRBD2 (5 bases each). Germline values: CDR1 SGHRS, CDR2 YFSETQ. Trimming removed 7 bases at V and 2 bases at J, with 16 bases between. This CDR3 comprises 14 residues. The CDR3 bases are TGCGCCAGCGCTTCTGGGGACGGACCCTACGAGCAGTACTTC. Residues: CASASGDGPYEQYF. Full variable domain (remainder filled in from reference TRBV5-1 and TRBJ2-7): KAGVTQTPRYLIKTRGQQVTLSCSPISGHRSVSWYQQTPGQGLQFLFEYFSETQRNKGNFPGRFSGRQFSNSRSEMNVSTLELGDSALYLCASASGDGPYEQYFGPGTRLTVT.

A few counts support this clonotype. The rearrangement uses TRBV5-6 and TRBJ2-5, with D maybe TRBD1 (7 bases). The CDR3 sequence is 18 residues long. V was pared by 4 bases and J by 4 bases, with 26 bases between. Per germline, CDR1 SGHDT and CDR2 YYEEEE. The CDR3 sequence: CASSPASRTGGSSETQYF. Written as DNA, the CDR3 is TGTGCCAGCAGCCCTGCCAGTCGGACAGGAGGGTCGTCAGAGACCCAGTACTTC.

The CDR3 is CASSSDREYEQYF. The CDR3 nucleotides are TGTGCCAGCAGCTCGGACAGGGAATACGAGCAGTACTTC. The chain joins TRBV7-2 to TRBJ2-7; 8 nucleotides line up with TRBD1. Germline V gene data show CDR1 as SGHTA and CDR2 as FQGNSA. The CDR3 is made up of 13 amino acids. The V segment lost 4 bases and the J segment 4 bases; nucleotides outside the gene matches: 3.

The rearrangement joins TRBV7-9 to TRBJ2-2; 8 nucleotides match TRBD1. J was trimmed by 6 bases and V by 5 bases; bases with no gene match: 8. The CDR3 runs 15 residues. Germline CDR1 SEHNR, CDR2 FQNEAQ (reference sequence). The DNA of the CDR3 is TGTGCCAGCAGCAGACAGGGGATTCCTGCCGGGGAGCTGTTTTTT. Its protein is CASSRQGIPAGELFF.

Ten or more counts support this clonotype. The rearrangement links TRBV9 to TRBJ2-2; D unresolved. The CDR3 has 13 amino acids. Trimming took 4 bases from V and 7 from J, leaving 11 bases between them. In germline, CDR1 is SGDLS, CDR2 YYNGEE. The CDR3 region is CASSTDVYGELFF. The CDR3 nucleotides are TGTGCCAGCAGCACCGATGTTTACGGGGAGCTGTTTTTT.

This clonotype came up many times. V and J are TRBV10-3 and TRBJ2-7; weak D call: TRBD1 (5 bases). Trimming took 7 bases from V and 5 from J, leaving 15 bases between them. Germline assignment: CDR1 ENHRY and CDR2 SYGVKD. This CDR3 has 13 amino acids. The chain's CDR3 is CAINTQGSNEQYF. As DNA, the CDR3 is TGTGCCATCAACACCCAGGGAAGCAACGAGCAGTACTTC.

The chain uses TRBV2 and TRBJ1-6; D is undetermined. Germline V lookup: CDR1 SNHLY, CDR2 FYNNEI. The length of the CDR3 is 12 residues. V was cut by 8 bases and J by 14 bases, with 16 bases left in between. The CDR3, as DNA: TGTGCCAGCCGAACGGGAGCCGGGGCCCTCCACTTT. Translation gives CASRTGAGALHF.

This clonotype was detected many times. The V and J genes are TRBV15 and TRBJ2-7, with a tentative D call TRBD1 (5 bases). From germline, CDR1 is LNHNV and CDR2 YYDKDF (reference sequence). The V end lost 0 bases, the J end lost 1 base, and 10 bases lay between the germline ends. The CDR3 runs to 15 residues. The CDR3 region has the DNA TGTGCCACCAGCAGAGATATCCAGGGATCCTACGAGCAGTACTTC. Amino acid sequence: CATSRDIQGSYEQYF.

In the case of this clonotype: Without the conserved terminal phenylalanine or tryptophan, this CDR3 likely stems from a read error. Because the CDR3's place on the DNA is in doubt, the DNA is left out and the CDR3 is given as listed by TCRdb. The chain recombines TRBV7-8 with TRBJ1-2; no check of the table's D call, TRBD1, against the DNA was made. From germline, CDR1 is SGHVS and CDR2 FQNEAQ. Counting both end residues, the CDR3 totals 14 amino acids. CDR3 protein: CASSLEGTGTGNTL.

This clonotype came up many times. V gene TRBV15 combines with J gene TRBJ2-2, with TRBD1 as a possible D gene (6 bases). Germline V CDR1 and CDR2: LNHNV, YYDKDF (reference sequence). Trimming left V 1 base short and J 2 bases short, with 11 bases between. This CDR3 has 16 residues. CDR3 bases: TGTGCCACCAGCAGAGGCAACAGGGCAAACACCGGGGAGCTGTTTTTT. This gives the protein CATSRGNRANTGELFF.

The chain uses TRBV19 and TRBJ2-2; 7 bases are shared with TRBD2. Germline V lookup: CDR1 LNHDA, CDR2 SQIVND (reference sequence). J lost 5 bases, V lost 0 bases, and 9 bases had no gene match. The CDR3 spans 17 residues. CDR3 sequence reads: CASSIDIGTIGTGELFF. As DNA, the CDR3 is TGTGCCAGTAGTATAGATATAGGGACTATTGGAACCGGGGAGCTGTTTTTT.

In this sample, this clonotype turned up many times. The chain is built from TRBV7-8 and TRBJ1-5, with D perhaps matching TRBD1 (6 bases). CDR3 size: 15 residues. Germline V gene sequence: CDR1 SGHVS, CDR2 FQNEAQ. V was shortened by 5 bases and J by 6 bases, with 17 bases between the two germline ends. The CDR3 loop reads CASSDFGGLGQPQHF. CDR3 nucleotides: TGTGCCAGCAGCGATTTCGGGGGGCTGGGTCAGCCCCAGCATTTT.

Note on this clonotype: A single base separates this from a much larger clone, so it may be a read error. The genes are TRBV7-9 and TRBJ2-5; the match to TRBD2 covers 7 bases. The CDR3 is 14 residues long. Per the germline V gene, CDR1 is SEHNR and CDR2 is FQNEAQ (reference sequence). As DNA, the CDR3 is TGTGCCAGCAGCTCAGCGGGGTACCAAGGGACCCAGTACTTC. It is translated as CASSSAGYQGTQYF.